This T cell receptor beta chain was sequenced during a study of cytomegalovirus exposure and HLA in healthy donors. When sampled, the donors appeared nominally healthy, though they likely had unrecorded immune exposures. Vbeta (60) and Jbeta (13) primers were used in the PCR. Sequencing used immunoSEQ multiplex PCR; TCRdb keeps in-frame clones, though not all of them. The top ten hold 2% to 2.5% of the sample, which has 150,000 to 200,000 clones, approximately 78% seen once. This CDR3 region has 15 residues. CDR1 is SGHVS and CDR2 is FQNEAQ in the germline V gene. Trimming pared 3 bases from V and 6 bases from J, leaving 17 bases between.

The sequenced sample consisted of PBMCs. The genes are TRBV7-8 and TRBJ1-2; a weak D match, TRBD1 (5 bases). The source is a human donor in good health. CDR3 amino acids: CASSFVIDSVNGYTF. The DNA of the CDR3 is TGTGCCAGCAGCTTTGTGATCGACAGTGTGAATGGCTACACCTTC.